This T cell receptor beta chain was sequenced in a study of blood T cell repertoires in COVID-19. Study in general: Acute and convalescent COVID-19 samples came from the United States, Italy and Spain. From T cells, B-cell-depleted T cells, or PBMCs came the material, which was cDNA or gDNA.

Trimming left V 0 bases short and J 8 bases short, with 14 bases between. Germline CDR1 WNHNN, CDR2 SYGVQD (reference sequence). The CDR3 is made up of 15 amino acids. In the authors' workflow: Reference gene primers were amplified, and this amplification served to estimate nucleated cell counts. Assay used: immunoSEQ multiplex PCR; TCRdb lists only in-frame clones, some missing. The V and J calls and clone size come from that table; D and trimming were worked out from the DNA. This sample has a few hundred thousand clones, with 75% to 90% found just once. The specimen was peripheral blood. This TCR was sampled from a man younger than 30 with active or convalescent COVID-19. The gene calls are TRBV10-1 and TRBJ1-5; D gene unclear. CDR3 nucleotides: TGCGCCAGCAGTGAGTCGCCCCCGGACTTCAAGCCCCAGCATTTT. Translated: CASSESPPDFKPQHF.